This T cell receptor beta chain was captured by sequencing in a study of blood T cell repertoires in COVID-19. V shed 6 bases and J shed 9 bases, with 18 bases lying between them. Germline V CDR1 and CDR2: MDHEN, SYDVKM. The CDR3 sequence is 13 residues long. How the authors handled the data: Counts of nucleated cells, estimated from reference gene primer amplification, were obtained. The method was immunoSEQ multiplex PCR; TCRdb's version includes in-frame clones alone and lacks a portion of them. V, J and clone size are those of that table, while D and trimming were read from the DNA. The data contain 190,000 or so clones, roughly four fifths of them singletons.

Sample: peripheral blood. The receptor was derived from a man aged 45-60 years who had recovered from COVID-19. The chain recombines TRBV28 with TRBJ2-7; perhaps TRBD2 as D (7 bases). The CDR3 here is CASSRGALRWQYF. CDR3 sequence (DNA): TGTGCCAGCAGCCGGGGGGCATTACGTTGGCAGTACTTC. Looking up the rest from reference TRBV28 and TRBJ2-7 gives the full variable domain: DVKVTQSSRYLVKRTGEKVFLECVQDMDHENMFWYRQDPGLGLRLIYFSYDVKMKEKGDIPEGYSVSREKKERFSLILESASTNQTSMYLCASSRGALRWQYFGPGTRLTVT.